A single sample gave rise to the 3 T cell receptor beta chains below, sequenced in a study of T cells expressing NK-cell markers. Reanalyzing the 5' RACE reads, TCRdb keeps one entry per CDR3 protein, without DNA. The table for this sample gives more than 400,000 distinct CDR3 sequences. Sequencing was done on a sample of blood T cells: a sorted CD56 or NKG2C T cell subset, CD4+ or CD8+ T cells, or bulk PBMC T cells (not recorded which). These TCRs come from a woman aged 18 to 75 in good health.

The rearrangement uses TRBV24-1 and TRBJ2-2. Germline V lookup: CDR1 KGHDR, CDR2 SFDVKD. This CDR3 region has 13 residues. CDR3 residues: CATSELESGELFF.

The gene calls are TRBV2 and TRBJ1-1; TCRdb selects TRBD1, and the lack of DNA leaves this call unchecked. There are 14 residues in the CDR3. Germline V gene sequence: CDR1 SNHLY, CDR2 FYNNEI. The CDR3: CASSVLQGNSEAFF.

The chain carries TRBV20-1 and TRBJ2-1; absent DNA, TCRdb's TRBD1 call cannot be checked. This CDR3 is built from 15 residues. Germline values: CDR1 DFQATT, CDR2 SNEGSKA (reference sequence). The CDR3 region is CSVRPPGQGSNEQFF.